The sequence of this TCR beta chain was determined in a study of blood T cells in healthy people across ages (dated by TCRdb to between 2015 and 2016). Study-wide context: In model experiments, template switching captured roughly one uniquely barcoded TCR beta cDNA molecule for every two T cells. Age-related changes in TCR beta repertoire diversity were measured in the study by deep sequencing normalized with unique cDNA molecular identifiers. The donors were split into four age groups: young (average 16 years), middle-aged (roughly 42), aged (62) and long-lived (approximately 80). To avoid experimental bias, donors of different ages were distributed randomly across sequencing lanes. The study analyzed two additional independent replicas of 1 million unique cDNA reads from the same blood draw for two donors, one aged 18 to 30 and one aged 80 or older. General conclusions and limits of the study: Estimates of total diversity based on one million sequenced T cells were regarded as lower bounds and as underestimates. Bulk unsorted PBMC profiling prevented conclusive comparison of naive and antigen-experienced compartments. Because donor CMV infection status was unknown, age-related changes in expanded clonotypes were potentially confounded. Observed TCR beta diversity per million T cells fell roughly linearly with age, and a significant reduction was already apparent by age around 44. Compared with the aged group, the long-lived group had more naive CD4+ T cells, fewer expanded clones and increased TCR diversity, a pattern suggesting age selection. The percentage of naive T cells measured by flow cytometry correlated strongly with observed TCR beta diversity.

As concerns this clonotype: Its cognate antigen has yet to be identified. No per-base quality is available; no much larger clone lies one base away.

According to the germline V gene, CDR1 reads ENHRY and CDR2 reads SYGVKD. The V end loses 5 bases and the J end loses 1 base, and a stretch of 15 bases separates them. Including cysteine and phenylalanine, the CDR3 has 15 amino acids. Just CDR3 DNA is preserved here, 45 bases in frame from base 1. The library was generated by 5' RACE. TCRdb shows the sequencer as Illumina HiSeq 2500. A second about 7 to 11 cycle PCR used a sample-barcoded 5' primer and a J-beta primer mix. Each TCR beta cDNA molecule received a unique molecular identifier from a template-switch 5' adaptor carrying 12 random nucleotides. Each sample yielded at least 3 million CDR3-containing paired-end reads. All of the RNA was converted into first-strand cDNA using the Mint cDNA synthesis kit, with a TRBC-specific oligonucleotide serving as the primer. All cDNA was treated with uracil-DNA glycosylase and then went through a first 18-cycle PCR with the universal primers M1SS and BC2_uni_R. The paper's data handling went like this. Each sample was normalized by randomly selecting 1 million high-quality reads, each carrying a distinct molecular identifier. Instead of being binned into consensus sequences, reads that shared molecular identifiers were thrown out. CDR3 identification, clonotype clustering and error correction used MiTCR with a Q25 quality threshold and the strictest error-elimination algorithm. A nonparametric unseen species model with Euler transformation was used to estimate a lower bound on total TCR beta diversity. TCRdb's own reprocessing of the public reads used fastp at Q25 and MiXCR and kept productive beta chains. Rows matching on CDR3 protein sequence are summarized as one entry with the most common DNA and genes. The V and J calls and clone size come from TCRdb's table, not from the authors' own analysis. This sample lists 650,000 to 800,000 distinct CDR3 sequences; approximately 48% were detected once. Clones ranked in the top ten supply about 19% of the sample.

Donors were under 40 systemically healthy Caucasian individuals from Russia aged 6 to 90 years. Each donor gave 8 to 10 milliliters of peripheral blood, collected into EDTA-treated Vacutainer tubes. Ficoll-Paque density-gradient centrifugation was used to isolate PBMCs, with at least 6.5 million per sample. Total RNA was extracted from PBMCs with Trizol reagent, with at least 6 micrograms obtained per sample. Naive CD45RAhigh/CD27high T cell percentages were measured by flow cytometry on a PBMC aliquot from every donor. Sequenced input: blood. The receptor was derived from a man in his sixties in good health. The V and J segments used are TRBV10-3 and TRBJ2-7, with a tentative D gene TRBD1 over 6 matching bases. The CDR3 region: CAISSPPDRSYEQYF. In nucleotide form, the sequence is TGTGCCATCAGTTCTCCGCCCGACAGGTCCTACGAGCAGTACTTC.